These 5 T cell receptor beta chains were all obtained from the same sample, sequenced in a study of breast tumors, draining lymph nodes, adjacent tissues. TCRdb reprocessed the multiplex PCR reads with MiXCR, giving one entry per CDR3 protein. This sample has over 150,000 distinct CDR3 sequences, with roughly 30% found just once. Axillary draining lymph nodes of breast cancer patients supplied the node samples. The sequencing sample was made of axillary lymph node tissue. Receptors were obtained from a female donor with breast cancer. Some clones in this sample may be carry-over from other donors' samples.

This clonotype is labeled as medium-sized. The V and J genes are TRBV9 and TRBJ1-6; D is possibly TRBD1 (5 bases). This CDR3 comprises 17 residues. The V and J ends lost 0 bases and 9 bases respectively, with 19 bases between them. Germline V gives CDR1 SGDLS, CDR2 YYNGEE. CDR3: CASSVAGDGPWGSPLHF. The CDR3 region has the DNA TGTGCCAGCAGCGTAGCTGGGGACGGTCCATGGGGTTCACCCCTCCACTTT.

The V call is TRBV10-2, the J call TRBJ1-5; no reliable D call. The CDR3 has 14 residues. Deletions cut 2 bases from V and 0 bases from J, with 5 bases between. CDR1 is WSHSY and CDR2 is SAAADI in the germline V gene. CDR3 loop: CASSERLSNQPQHF. The CDR3 bases are TGCGCCAGCAGTGAGAGACTTAGCAATCAGCCCCAGCATTTT.

This chain uses TRBV2 with TRBJ2-3; D gene uncertain. V was clipped by 2 bases and J by 8 bases, with 11 bases between them. This CDR3 has 13 amino acids. Germline V gives CDR1 SNHLY, CDR2 FYNNEI. Here the CDR3 DNA reads TGTGCCAGCAGTGAACCGTTTCAGGTTACGCAGTATTTT. It yields the protein CASSEPFQVTQYF.

This clonotype was found a few times. This sequence joins TRBV9 and TRBJ2-4; D is tentatively TRBD1 or TRBD2 (6 bases each). V shed 3 bases and J shed 1 base, with 8 bases lying between them. The CDR3 sequence is 14 residues long. The germline V gene has CDR1 SGDLS and CDR2 YYNGEE. DNA of the CDR3: TGTGCCAGCAGCGAAGGGGGGGCCAAAAACATTCAGTACTTC. Protein product: CASSEGGAKNIQYF. The full variable domain, with the rest looked up from reference TRBV9 and TRBJ2-4, is DSGVTQTPKHLITATGQRVTLRCSPRSGDLSVYWYQQSLDQGLQFLIQYYNGEERAKGNILERFSAQQFPDLHSELNLSSLELGDSALYFCASSEGGAKNIQYFGAGTRLSVL.

This clonotype was seen at least ten times. V usage is TRBV2 and J usage is TRBJ2-1, with 7 bases identical to TRBD2. The trim removed 6 bases at V and 2 bases at J, leaving 7 bases unmatched. Per germline, CDR1 SNHLY and CDR2 FYNNEI. The CDR3 extends over 15 amino acids. The CDR3 sequence is CASRREGETYNEQFF. The DNA for the CDR3 is TGTGCCAGCAGGAGGGAGGGAGAAACCTACAATGAGCAGTTCTTC.